This TCR beta chain was profiled in a study of blood T cell repertoires in COVID-19. The wider study: Sources were T cells, B-cell-depleted T cells, or PBMCs; the material itself was cDNA or gDNA.

Original data processing: How many nucleated cells were present was estimated from reference gene primer amplification. Sequencing was performed with immunoSEQ multiplex PCR; in TCRdb, only in-frame clones are kept and a portion is missing. The V and J calls and clone size were taken over from that table, and D and trimming were inferred from the DNA. The table lists around 220,000 clones, 70% to 85% of them singletons. Trimming cost V 6 bases and J 6 bases; bases outside gene matches: 6. Germline CDR1 SNHLY, CDR2 FYNNEI. The CDR3 extends over 14 amino acids. Sequencing was performed on peripheral blood. This receptor was taken from a woman older than 75 with active or convalescent COVID-19. The chain couples TRBV2 to TRBJ1-5; 9 bases map to TRBD1. For the CDR3, the DNA is TGTGCCAGCAGCCTGGACAGGGGAAGTCAGCCCCAGCATTTT. This gives the protein CASSLDRGSQPQHF.